This T cell receptor beta chain was identified during a study of T cell repertoires in cytomegalovirus infection. Study context: A matching HLA type, together with CMV infection, was signaled by public TCR beta signatures.

Study-wide findings and caveats: The response measured ex vivo was dominated by TCR beta clonotypes (HLA-C-restricted and CMV-specific).

This clonotype has a count of ten or more. Antigen specificity is unknown. TCRdb redid the calling of the reads with MiXCR, one entry per CDR3 protein. The data hold tens of thousands of distinct CDR3 sequences, with about 4.2% observed a single time. The source is a human donor in good health (CMV status not recorded). Some clones in this sample may be carry-over from other donors' samples. The sample comprised PBMCs.

The DNA for the CDR3 is TGTGCCAGCAGGCCCGACAGCGGGGGATTCTACGAGCAGTACTTC. It codes for CASRPDSGGFYEQYF. The chain links TRBV7-2 to TRBJ2-7; 8 nucleotides match TRBD2. The V segment lost 6 bases and the J segment 3 bases; nucleotides outside the gene matches: 10. The CDR3 contains 15 residues. Germline assignment: CDR1 SGHTA and CDR2 FQGNSA.